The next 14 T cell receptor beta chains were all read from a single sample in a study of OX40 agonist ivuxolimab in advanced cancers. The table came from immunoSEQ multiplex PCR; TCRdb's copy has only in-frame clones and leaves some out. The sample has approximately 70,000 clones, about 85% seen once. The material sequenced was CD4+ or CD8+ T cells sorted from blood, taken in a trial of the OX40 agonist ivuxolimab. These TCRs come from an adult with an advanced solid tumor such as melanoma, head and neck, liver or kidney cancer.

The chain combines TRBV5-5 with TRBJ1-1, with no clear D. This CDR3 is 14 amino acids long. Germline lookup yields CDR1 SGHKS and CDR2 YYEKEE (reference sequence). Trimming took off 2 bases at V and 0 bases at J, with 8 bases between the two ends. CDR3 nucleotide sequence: TGTGCCAGCAGCTTTAGCGGGATGAACACTGAAGCTTTCTTT. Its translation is CASSFSGMNTEAFF.

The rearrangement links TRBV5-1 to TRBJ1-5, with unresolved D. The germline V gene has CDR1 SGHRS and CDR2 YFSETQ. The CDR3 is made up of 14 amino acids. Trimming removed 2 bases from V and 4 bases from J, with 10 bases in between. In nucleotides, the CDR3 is TGCGCCAGCAGCTTAACGGGAGATAATCAGCCCCAGCATTTT. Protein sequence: CASSLTGDNQPQHF. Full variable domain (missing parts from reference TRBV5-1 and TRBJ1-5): KAGVTQTPRYLIKTRGQQVTLSCSPISGHRSVSWYQQTPGQGLQFLFEYFSETQRNKGNFPGRFSGRQFSNSRSEMNVSTLELGDSALYLCASSLTGDNQPQHFGDGTRLSIL.

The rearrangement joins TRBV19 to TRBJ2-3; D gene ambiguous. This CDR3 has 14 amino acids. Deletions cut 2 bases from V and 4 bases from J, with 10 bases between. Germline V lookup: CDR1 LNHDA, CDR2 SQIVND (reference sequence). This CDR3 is CASSIKSSADTQYF. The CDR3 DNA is TGTGCCAGTAGTATAAAGAGTAGTGCAGATACGCAGTATTTT.

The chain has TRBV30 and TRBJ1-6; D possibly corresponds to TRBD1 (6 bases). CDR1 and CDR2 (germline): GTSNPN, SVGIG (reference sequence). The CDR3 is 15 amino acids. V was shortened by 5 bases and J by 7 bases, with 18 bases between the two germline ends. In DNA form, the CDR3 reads TGTGCCTGGGCCCTGCAGGGGAACCCGAATTCACCCCTCCACTTT. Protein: CAWALQGNPNSPLHF.

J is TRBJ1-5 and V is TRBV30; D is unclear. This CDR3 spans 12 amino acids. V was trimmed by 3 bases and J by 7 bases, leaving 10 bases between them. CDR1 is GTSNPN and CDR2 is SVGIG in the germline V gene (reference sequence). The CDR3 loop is CAWSASGQPQHF. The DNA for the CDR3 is TGTGCCTGGAGCGCCTCCGGGCAGCCCCAGCATTTT.

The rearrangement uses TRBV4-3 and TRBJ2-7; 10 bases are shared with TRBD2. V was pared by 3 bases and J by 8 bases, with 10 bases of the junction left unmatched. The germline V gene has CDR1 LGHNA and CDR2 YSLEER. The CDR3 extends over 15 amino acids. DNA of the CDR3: TGCGCCAGCAGCCAGGTAGCGGGAGGCCTCTATCAGCAGTACTTC. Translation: CASSQVAGGLYQQYF.

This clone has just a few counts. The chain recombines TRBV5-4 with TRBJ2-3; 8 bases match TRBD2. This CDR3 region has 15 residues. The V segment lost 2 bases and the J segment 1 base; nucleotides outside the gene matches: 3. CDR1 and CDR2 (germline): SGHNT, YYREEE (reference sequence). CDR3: CASSFDSGGTDTQYF. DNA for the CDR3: TGTGCCAGCAGCTTTGATAGCGGGGGCACAGATACGCAGTATTTT. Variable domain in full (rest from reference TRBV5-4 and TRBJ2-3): ETGVTQSPTHLIKTRGQQVTLRCSSQSGHNTVSWYQQALGQGPQFIFQYYREEENGRGNFPPRFSGLQFPNYSSELNVNALELDDSALYLCASSFDSGGTDTQYFGPGTRLTVL.

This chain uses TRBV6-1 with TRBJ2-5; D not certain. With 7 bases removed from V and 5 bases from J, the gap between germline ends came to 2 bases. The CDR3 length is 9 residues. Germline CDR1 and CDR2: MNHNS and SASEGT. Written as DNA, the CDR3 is TGTGCCAGCAAGGAGACCCAGTACTTC. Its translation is CASKETQYF.

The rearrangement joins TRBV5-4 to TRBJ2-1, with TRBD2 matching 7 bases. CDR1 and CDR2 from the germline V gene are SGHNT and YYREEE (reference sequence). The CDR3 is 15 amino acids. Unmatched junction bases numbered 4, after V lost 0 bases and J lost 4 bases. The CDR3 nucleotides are TGTGCCAGCAGCTTGGGCGGGAGCGTTTACAATGAGCAGTTCTTC. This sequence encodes CASSLGGSVYNEQFF.

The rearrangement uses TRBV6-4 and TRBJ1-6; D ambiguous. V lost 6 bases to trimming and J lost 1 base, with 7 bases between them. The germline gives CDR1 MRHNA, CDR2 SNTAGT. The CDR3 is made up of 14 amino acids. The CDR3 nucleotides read TGTGCCAGCAGCCGTCAATCCTATAATTCACCCCTCCACTTT. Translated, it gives CASSRQSYNSPLHF.

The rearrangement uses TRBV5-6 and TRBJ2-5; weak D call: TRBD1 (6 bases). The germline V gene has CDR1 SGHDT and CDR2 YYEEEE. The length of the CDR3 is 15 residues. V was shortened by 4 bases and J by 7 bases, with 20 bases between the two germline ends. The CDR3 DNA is TGTGCCAGCAGCCGGGTCGGACAGTCTCTGGGGACCCAGTACTTC. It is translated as CASSRVGQSLGTQYF.

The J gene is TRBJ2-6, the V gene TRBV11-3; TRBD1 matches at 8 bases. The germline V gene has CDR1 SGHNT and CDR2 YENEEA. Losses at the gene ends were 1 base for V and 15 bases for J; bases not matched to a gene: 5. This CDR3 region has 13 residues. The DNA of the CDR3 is TGTGCCAGCAGCTTAGCCCAGGGGACAGGCCTGACTTTC. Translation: CASSLAQGTGLTF.

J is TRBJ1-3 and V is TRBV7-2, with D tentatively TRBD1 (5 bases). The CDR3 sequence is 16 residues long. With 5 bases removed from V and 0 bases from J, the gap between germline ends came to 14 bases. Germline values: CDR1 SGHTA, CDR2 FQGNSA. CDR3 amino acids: CASSLPGASSGNTIYF. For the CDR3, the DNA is TGTGCCAGCAGCCTACCCGGGGCCAGCTCTGGAAACACCATATATTTT.

CDR3 sequence (DNA): TGTGCCAGCAGAGGACAGGCGGGCGGGGAGCTGTTTTTT. Residues: CASRGQAGGELFF. The V call is TRBV6-1, the J call TRBJ2-2, with 7 bases fitting TRBD1. The germline CDR1 and CDR2 sequences are MNHNS and SASEGT. There are 13 residues in the CDR3. V gave up 6 bases and J gave up 7 bases; unmatched junction bases: 5.